The 19 T cell receptor beta chains given below trace back to one sample, sequenced in a study of cytomegalovirus exposure and HLA in healthy donors. Primers included in the PCR were 60 Vbeta and 13 Jbeta primers. Repertoires were generated with immunoSEQ multiplex PCR, while TCRdb's copy carries only in-frame clones and drops some. The sample yields some 150,000 clones, roughly 80% seen once. The sequenced sample consisted of PBMCs. The receptors come from a woman aged 50 to 60 in good health and CMV-seropositive.

Comment on this clone: A read error may account for a junction end that differs from germline. This chain connects TRBV25-1 to TRBJ1-6; D unresolved. Germline lookup yields CDR1 MGHDK and CDR2 SYGVNS. This CDR3 contains 15 residues. As DNA, the CDR3 is TGTGCCAGCATTGAATCACCGCGATATAATTCACCCCTCCACTTT. This sequence encodes CASIESPRYNSPLHF.

The chain recombines TRBV9 with TRBJ2-2; D perhaps matches TRBD2 (6 bases). The V gene lost 4 bases and the J gene lost 5 bases, with 18 bases spanning the gap. Germline V gene data show CDR1 as SGDLS and CDR2 as YYNGEE. This CDR3 has 16 residues. The CDR3 DNA reads as TGTGCCAGCAGCACAAGCAGTCTAGCGCATACCGGGGAGCTGTTTTTT. Its protein is CASSTSSLAHTGELFF.

J is TRBJ2-1 and V is TRBV30; D remains ambiguous. V lost 3 bases, J lost 4 bases, and 4 bases lay in between. CDR3 length: 11 residues. The germline CDR1 and CDR2 sequences are GTSNPN and SVGIG (reference sequence). In DNA, the CDR3 is TGTGCCTGGAGGCGGTACAATGAGCAGTTCTTC. This gives the protein CAWRRYNEQFF.

This clone was seen only a few times. The V call is TRBV19, the J call TRBJ2-1, with TRBD2 matching over 13 bases. Germline V lookup: CDR1 LNHDA, CDR2 SQIVND (reference sequence). V lost 5 bases, J lost 7 bases, and 5 bases stayed unmatched. CDR3 length: 15 residues. In nucleotides, the CDR3 is TGTGCCAGTAGTCGGACTAGCGGGAGATATAATGAGCAGTTCTTC. As protein: CASSRTSGRYNEQFF. The whole variable domain, remainder taken from reference TRBV19 and TRBJ2-1, is DGGITQSPKYLFRKEGQNVTLSCEQNLNHDAMYWYRQDPGQGLRLIYYSQIVNDFQKGDIAEGYSVSREKKESFPLTVTSAQKNPTAFYLCASSRTSGRYNEQFFGPGTRLTVL.

This rearrangement joins TRBV7-9 to TRBJ2-1; 8 bases fit TRBD2. With V trimmed by 3 bases and J by 7 bases, 5 bases remained unmatched. This CDR3 region has 14 residues. Germline V gives CDR1 SEHNR, CDR2 FQNEAQ (reference sequence). The CDR3 nucleotides read TGTGCCAGCAGCTTGAAACGGGAGGGTAATGAGCAGTTCTTC. Its protein product is CASSLKREGNEQFF. The full variable domain, completed using reference TRBV7-9 and TRBJ2-1, is DTGVSQNPRHKITKRGQNVTFRCDPISEHNRLYWYRQTLGQGPEFLTYFQNEAQLEKSRLLSDRFSAERPKGSFSTLEIQRTEQGDSAMYLCASSLKREGNEQFFGPGTRLTVL.

CDR3 region: CASSLGAGLLYEQYF. CDR3 in DNA: TGTGCCAGCAGCTTAGGGGCAGGGTTACTCTACGAGCAGTACTTC. The chain joins TRBV11-2 to TRBJ2-7; D might be TRBD1 (5 bases). Germline V gives CDR1 SGHAT, CDR2 FQNNGV. Trimming removed 1 base from V and 3 bases from J, with 13 bases in between. The CDR3 is made up of 15 amino acids. The full variable domain, with the rest looked up from reference TRBV11-2 and TRBJ2-7, is EAGVAQSPRYKIIEKRQSVAFWCNPISGHATLYWYQQILGQGPKLLIQFQNNGVVDDSQLPKDRFSAERLKGVDSTLKIQPAKLEDSAVYLCASSLGAGLLYEQYFGPGTRLTVT.

The chain recombines TRBV2 with TRBJ1-2; TRBD1 aligns across 7 bases. Trimming took 0 bases from V and 3 from J; bases not matched to a gene: 10. This CDR3 has 17 residues. Per germline, CDR1 SNHLY and CDR2 FYNNEI. The CDR3 spells CASSEALGQGGDYGYTF. DNA of the CDR3: TGTGCCAGCAGTGAAGCGCTTGGACAAGGGGGCGACTATGGCTACACCTTC.

In its sample, this clone was seen a few times. The V gene is TRBV7-9, the J gene TRBJ2-1; a weak D match, TRBD2 (6 bases). CDR1 and CDR2 (germline): SEHNR, FQNEAQ (reference sequence). This CDR3 has 16 amino acids. The V gene lost 2 bases and the J gene lost 0 bases, with 11 bases spanning the gap. The CDR3 DNA reads TGTGCCAGCAGCTTAAAAGCCGGGAGCTCCTACAATGAGCAGTTCTTC. This encodes CASSLKAGSSYNEQFF.

The chain links TRBV27 to TRBJ2-3, with D possibly TRBD2 on 5 matching bases. Germline assignment: CDR1 MNHEY and CDR2 SMNVEV (reference sequence). This CDR3 has 16 amino acids. V shed 4 bases and J shed 2 bases, with 16 bases lying between them. The CDR3 bases are TGTGCCAGCAGTTCACCTTTTGAGCGGTACACAGATACGCAGTATTTT. The encoded protein is CASSSPFERYTDTQYF.

The gene calls are TRBV5-4 and TRBJ1-1; 8 bases map to TRBD1. Losses at the gene ends were 1 base for V and 5 bases for J; bases not matched to a gene: 13. From germline, CDR1 is SGHNT and CDR2 YYREEE (reference sequence). This CDR3 spans 17 amino acids. The CDR3 sequence is CASSLTWTGRVSTEAFF. CDR3 DNA: TGTGCCAGCAGCTTGACCTGGACAGGGCGGGTGTCGACTGAAGCTTTCTTT. The full variable domain, with the rest looked up from reference TRBV5-4 and TRBJ1-1, is ETGVTQSPTHLIKTRGQQVTLRCSSQSGHNTVSWYQQALGQGPQFIFQYYREEENGRGNFPPRFSGLQFPNYSSELNVNALELDDSALYLCASSLTWTGRVSTEAFFGQGTRLTVV.

The chain joins TRBV28 to TRBJ2-7, with 9 bases lining up with TRBD1. There are 15 residues in the CDR3. With 5 bases clipped from V and 6 bases from J, the junction kept 11 bases outside the gene matches. CDR1 MDHEN and CDR2 SYDVKM come from the germline V gene. CDR3 coding DNA: TGTGCCAGCAGTGCCGCCGGGACAGGGTCCGGCGAGCAGTACTTC. Protein product: CASSAAGTGSGEQYF.

V gene TRBV9 combines with J gene TRBJ2-5; D is undetermined. Deletions cut 0 bases from V and 3 bases from J, with 6 bases between. Germline assignment: CDR1 SGDLS and CDR2 YYNGEE. The CDR3 is made up of 13 amino acids. The CDR3: CASSVGHEETQYF. CDR3 sequence (DNA): TGTGCCAGCAGCGTAGGGCACGAAGAGACCCAGTACTTC.

This clone was seen a handful of times. The gene calls are TRBV19 and TRBJ2-3, with 9 bases lining up with TRBD2. V trimming: 6 bases; J trimming: 1 base; junction bases outside the gene matches: 5. CDR1 LNHDA and CDR2 SQIVND come from the germline V gene (reference sequence). CDR3 length: 15 amino acids. The CDR3 region has the DNA TGTGCCAGTAGGGGGCGGGGGGGCGGCACAGATACGCAGTATTTT. Translation gives CASRGRGGGTDTQYF. Together with reference TRBV19 and TRBJ2-3, the CDR3 gives the full variable domain: DGGITQSPKYLFRKEGQNVTLSCEQNLNHDAMYWYRQDPGQGLRLIYYSQIVNDFQKGDIAEGYSVSREKKESFPLTVTSAQKNPTAFYLCASRGRGGGTDTQYFGPGTRLTVL.

This sequence joins TRBV28 and TRBJ2-3; 7 nucleotides line up with TRBD2. The V segment lost 0 bases and the J segment 2 bases; nucleotides outside the gene matches: 5. Germline values: CDR1 MDHEN, CDR2 SYDVKM. The length of the CDR3 is 16 residues. CDR3 coding DNA: TGTGCCAGCAGTTTATGGGGGACTATGAACACAGATACGCAGTATTTT. This gives the protein CASSLWGTMNTDTQYF. The full variable domain, completed using reference TRBV28 and TRBJ2-3, is DVKVTQSSRYLVKRTGEKVFLECVQDMDHENMFWYRQDPGLGLRLIYFSYDVKMKEKGDIPEGYSVSREKKERFSLILESASTNQTSMYLCASSLWGTMNTDTQYFGPGTRLTVL.

The V and J genes are TRBV29-1 and TRBJ2-7, with 10 bases matching TRBD2. CDR3 length equals 15 residues. Germline V lookup: CDR1 SQVTM, CDR2 ANQGSEA. V shed 1 base, J shed 4 bases, and the junction held 7 bases outside the gene matches. CDR3: CSVEVKTSGKYEQYF. CDR3 coding DNA: TGCAGCGTTGAAGTAAAAACTAGCGGGAAGTACGAGCAGTACTTC.

CDR3 region: CASSPMGGRGETQYF. CDR3 DNA sequence: TGTGCCAGCAGCCCGATGGGGGGGAGAGGAGAGACCCAGTACTTC. The V gene is TRBV7-9, the J gene TRBJ2-5, with TRBD2 identical over 7 bases. The CDR3 runs 15 residues. The germline CDR1 and CDR2 sequences are SEHNR and FQNEAQ (reference sequence). V trimming: 5 bases; J trimming: 4 bases; junction bases outside the gene matches: 10.

This chain uses TRBV7-2 with TRBJ2-3; D gene ambiguous. V was trimmed by 3 bases and J by 2 bases, leaving 9 bases between them. Germline V gene sequence: CDR1 SGHTA, CDR2 FQGNSA. The CDR3 spans 14 residues. The CDR3 coding sequence is TGTGCCAGCAGCTTGGCAATCCACACAGATACGCAGTATTTT. It yields the protein CASSLAIHTDTQYF.

This clone was seen a few times. The rearrangement links TRBV5-1 to TRBJ2-3, with 7 bases aligning to TRBD2. Per germline, CDR1 SGHRS and CDR2 YFSETQ. Trimming took 0 bases from V and 4 from J; bases not matched to a gene: 2. There are 14 residues in the CDR3. The CDR3 sequence: CASSLERGPDTQYF. The DNA for the CDR3 is TGCGCCAGCAGCTTGGAGCGGGGCCCAGATACGCAGTATTTT.

The rearrangement joins TRBV5-1 to TRBJ2-1; TRBD2 agrees at 8 bases. The trim removed 0 bases at V and 4 bases at J, leaving 3 bases unmatched. The CDR3 covers 15 residues. Germline V CDR1 and CDR2: SGHRS, YFSETQ. CDR3 DNA: TGCGCCAGCAGCTTGGATCGGGGGGGGTACAATGAGCAGTTCTTC. As protein: CASSLDRGGYNEQFF.